This paragraph covers one TCR beta chain sequence. The antigen it binds to is not known. Base quality data are lacking; no much larger clone is found one base away. This sample was taken from a study of human T cells and chemical hapten exposure (dated by TCRdb to the early 2020s). In terms of the full investigation: For sensitization, 2% DPC in acetone was applied to a roughly 2 cm by roughly 2 cm area of upper inner arm skin. Weekly therapeutic DPC doses were additionally applied to the scalp of patients throughout the approximately 24-week study period. Patch testing was performed on the upper back with Finn chambers containing 0.01% DPC, and the patch tests were scored after 6 days according to International Contact Dermatitis Research Group standards. The mostly female patient cohort included alopecia areata with under or over 50% scalp involvement, alopecia totalis and alopecia universalis. Libraries were pooled for sequencing, and variation in per-sample TCR yields was attributed mainly to small differences in library volumes within the pool. This study followed changes in the peripheral blood TCR repertoire in vivo during primary and secondary sensitization of alopecia patients to the hapten diphenylcyclopropenone (DPC). Patient blood was sampled pre-sensitization (week 0) and at 2, 6 and about 24 weeks after DPC sensitization. For TCR sequencing, blood came from 25 to 35 alopecia patients at anywhere from one to four time points (pre-sensitization, 2, 6 and 24 weeks). Overall study outcomes, separate from this receptor: DPC sensitization did not change the number of TCRs with a frequency above 1 in 1000, and there was no evidence of changes in global repertoire structure. After repeated subsampling, changes were observed in the strength of the expansion versus patch-test correlation and in the threshold at which the correlation became significant. Alopecia, a presumed autoimmune disease, was present in all patients, so the immune response of the patients might differ from that of healthy individuals. Expanded TCRs formed significantly more large CDR3 similarity clusters than pre-sensitization or healthy control sets, consistent with antigen-driven responses. Patch test score was positively correlated with the number of PT1 expanded TCRs, with significance at thresholds 8, 16 and 32 but not at 4.

The time point label for this specimen denotes: patch test 2, 6 weeks after DPC sensitization. The treatment or condition label for this specimen denotes: therapeutic diphenylcyclopropenone sensitization with weekly scalp DPC. At each patch-test visit, blood was drawn before the patch test was applied. Patients were eligible if aged 18 to 70, diagnosed with alopecia and judged suitable for DPC therapy, and pregnant patients were excluded. Total RNA was isolated from unfractionated whole blood collected in Tempus Blood RNA tubes. V loses 2 bases, J loses 6 bases, and the germline ends lie 11 bases apart. The CDR3 covers 13 residues, taking in both the cysteine and the phenylalanine. CDR3 DNA only is kept here, 39 bases in frame from base 1. CDR1 DFQATT and CDR2 SNEGSKA are derived from the germline V gene (reference sequence). The library was produced with RACE. This sample was sequenced with a NextSeq 500. Library preparation attached unique molecular identifiers to individual cDNA molecules for quantitative, reproducible TCR counting. Each blood RNA sample was used to sequence both TCR alpha and TCR beta chains. The published analysis was carried out like this. The median number of TCRs per sample was approximately 96,000, ranging from 23,224 to 690,600. The Decombinator software suite was used to annotate V, J and CDR3 in the TCR reads. To make PS versus PT1 abundance plots, every sample was subsampled to the same number of TCRs (28,000). TCRs were defined as expanded if absent before sensitization and observed at least eight times at the 2-week time point. TCRdb trimmed the raw reads at Q25, called clones with MiXCR and kept productive beta chains. Each entry is one CDR3 protein sequence, shown with its most common DNA and genes. V and J calls and clone size were set by TCRdb, not the authors. Present in this sample are tens of thousands of distinct CDR3 sequences, approximately 11% of which were seen just once. The top ten clonotypes cover more than 2% of the sample.

The sequences come from whole blood, collected in connection with sensitization to the hapten diphenylcyclopropenone (DPC). The clonotype originates from a man in his forties or fifties with alopecia areata. Some clones in this sample may be carry-over from other donors' samples. The chain links TRBV20-1 with TRBJ1-5, with a tentative D gene TRBD1 over 6 matching bases. The CDR3 loop reads CSARYQGSQPQHF. The nucleotides are TGCAGTGCTAGATACCAGGGGAGTCAGCCCCAGCATTTT.